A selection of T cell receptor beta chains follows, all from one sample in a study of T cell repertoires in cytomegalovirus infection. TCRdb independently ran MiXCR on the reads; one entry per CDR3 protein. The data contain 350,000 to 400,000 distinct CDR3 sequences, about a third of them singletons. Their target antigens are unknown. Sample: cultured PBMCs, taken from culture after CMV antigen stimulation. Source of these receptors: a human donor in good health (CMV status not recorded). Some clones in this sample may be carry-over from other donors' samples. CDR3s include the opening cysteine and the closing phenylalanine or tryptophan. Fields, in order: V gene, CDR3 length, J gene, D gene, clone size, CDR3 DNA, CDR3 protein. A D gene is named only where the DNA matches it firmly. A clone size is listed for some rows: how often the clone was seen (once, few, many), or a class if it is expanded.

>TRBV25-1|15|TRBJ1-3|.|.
TGTGCCAGCAGCGCTGACACCGGAGCTGGAAACACCATATATTTT
CASSADTGAGNTIYF
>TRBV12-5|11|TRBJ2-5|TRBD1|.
TGTGCTAGTGGACAGGGGGAGACCCAGTACTTC
CASGQGETQYF
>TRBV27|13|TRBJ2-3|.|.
TGTGCCAGCAGTTACCGACCCGCCGATACGCAGTATTTT
CASSYRPADTQYF
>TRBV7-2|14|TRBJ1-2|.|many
TGTGCCAGCAGCTTAGAGCGGGGGGACTATGGCTACACCTTC
CASSLERGDYGYTF
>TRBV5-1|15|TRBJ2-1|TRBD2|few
TGCGCCAGCAGCATGACTAGCGGATCTTACAATGAGCAGTTCTTC
CASSMTSGSYNEQFF
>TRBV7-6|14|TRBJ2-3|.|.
TGTGCCAGCAGCTTGTACCGATCATCGGATACGCAGTATTTT
CASSLYRSSDTQYF
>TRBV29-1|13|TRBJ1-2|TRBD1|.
TGCAGCGTTGAGGGACAGGATAACTATGGCTACACCTTC
CSVEGQDNYGYTF
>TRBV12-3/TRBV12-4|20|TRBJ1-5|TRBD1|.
TGTGCCAGCAGTTTCATCCCCGGGACAGGGTCCACTTTTAGCAATCAGCCCCAGCATTTT
CASSFIPGTGSTFSNQPQHF
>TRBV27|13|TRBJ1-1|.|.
TGTGCCAGCAGTTTATTCCGATGGACTGAAGCTTTCTTT
CASSLFRWTEAFF
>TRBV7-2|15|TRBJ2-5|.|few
TGTGCCAGCAGCTTTGGAAACTCGGGTCTGGAGACCCAGTACTTC
CASSFGNSGLETQYF
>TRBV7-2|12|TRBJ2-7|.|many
TGTGCCAGCAGCTCCTCCCTTTACGAGCAGTACTTC
CASSSSLYEQYF
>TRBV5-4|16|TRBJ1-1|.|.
TGTGCCAGCAGCCCCCCCGCGGCAGGGATGGGCACTGAAGCTTTCTTT
CASSPPAAGMGTEAFF
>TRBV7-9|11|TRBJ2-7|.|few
TGTGCCAGCTTGGGTTCCTACGAGCAGTACTTC
CASLGSYEQYF
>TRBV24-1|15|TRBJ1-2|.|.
TGTGCCACCAGTGATCCAGGGGTAGCTAACTATGGCTACACCTTC
CATSDPGVANYGYTF
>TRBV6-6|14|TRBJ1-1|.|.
TGTGCCAGCAGTTACGGACAGCCTAACACTGAAGCTTTCTTT
CASSYGQPNTEAFF
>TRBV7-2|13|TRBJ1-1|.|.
TGTGCCAGCAGAAGGGGGTTAGACACTGAAGCTTTCTTT
CASRRGLDTEAFF
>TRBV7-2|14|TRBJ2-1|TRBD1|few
TGTGCCAGCACCTTATCCCCCGTCGACAGGGTTTATCTCTTC
CASTLSPVDRVYLF
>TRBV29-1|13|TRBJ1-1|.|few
TGCAGCGTTGCCAGGGTCTTGAACACTGAAGCTTTCTTT
CSVARVLNTEAFF
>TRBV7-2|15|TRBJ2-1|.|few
TGTGCCAGCAGCTATACAGGAACCCGATACAATGAGCAGTTCTTC
CASSYTGTRYNEQFF
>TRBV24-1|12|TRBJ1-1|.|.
TGTGCCACCAGTGATTTGGGTACTGAAGCTTTCTTT
CATSDLGTEAFF
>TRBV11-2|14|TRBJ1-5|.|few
TGTGCCAGCAGCTTAGAGGGCTTTTATCAGCCCCAGCATTTT
CASSLEGFYQPQHF
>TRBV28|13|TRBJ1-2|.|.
TGTGCCAGCAGTTCGAGGGCCGCGGGGGGCTACACCTTC
CASSSRAAGGYTF
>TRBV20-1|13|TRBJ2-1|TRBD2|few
TGCAGTGTTACTAGCGGGCTCTACAATGAGCAGTTCTTC
CSVTSGLYNEQFF
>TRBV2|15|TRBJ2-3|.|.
TGTGCCAGCAGTGGGCCCGGGACGAGCACAGATACGCAGTATTTT
CASSGPGTSTDTQYF
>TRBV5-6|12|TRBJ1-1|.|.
TGTGCCAGCAGCTTGTCTTCCACAGGAGCTTTCTTT
CASSLSSTGAFF
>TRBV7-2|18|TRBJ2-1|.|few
TGTGCCAGCAGCTTACGTCGGACCCCAAGCGTCTCCTACAATGAGCAGTTCTTC
CASSLRRTPSVSYNEQFF
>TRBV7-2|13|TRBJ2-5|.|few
TGTGCCAGCAGCTTAGACCGGTGGGGGACCCAGTACTTC
CASSLDRWGTQYF
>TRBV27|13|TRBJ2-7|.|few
TGTGCCAGCAGTTTAGGCGTAAAAGACGAGCAGTACTTC
CASSLGVKDEQYF
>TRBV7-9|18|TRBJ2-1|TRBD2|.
TGTGCCAGCAGCTCACCCCGATTCGGGACTAGCGGTAACAATGAGCAGTTCTTC
CASSSPRFGTSGNNEQFF
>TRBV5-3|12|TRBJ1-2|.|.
TGTGCCAGCAGCTTGGCCAATCTTGGCTACACCTTC
CASSLANLGYTF
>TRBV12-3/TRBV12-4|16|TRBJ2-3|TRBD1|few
TGTGCCAGCAGTTTCCCCGCGACAGGGGGTACAGATACGCAGTATTTT
CASSFPATGGTDTQYF
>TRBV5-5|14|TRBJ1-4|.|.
TGTGCCAGCAGCTCGACTCGAGAAAATGAAAAACTGTTTTTT
CASSSTRENEKLFF
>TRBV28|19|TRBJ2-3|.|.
TGTGCCAGCACCCCGAGTCGGGGAGTTCTAGAACTTTTCGCAGATACGCAGTATTTT
CASTPSRGVLELFADTQYF
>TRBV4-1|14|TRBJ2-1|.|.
TGCGCCAGCAGCCAAGCCACGACTGGAAATGAGCAGTTCTTC
CASSQATTGNEQFF
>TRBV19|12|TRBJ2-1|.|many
TGTGCCAGTAGTTTCCAGTACAATGAGCAGTTCTTC
CASSFQYNEQFF
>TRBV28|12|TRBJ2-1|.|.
TGTGCCAGCAGAACTGTTGGGAATGAGCAGTTCTTC
CASRTVGNEQFF
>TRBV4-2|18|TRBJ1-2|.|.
TGTGCCAGCAGCCAAGACTTACGACACTCCAACTGGGGCTATGGCTACACCTTC
CASSQDLRHSNWGYGYTF
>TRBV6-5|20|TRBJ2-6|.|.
TGTGCCAGCAGTCCTCCTTCAGGACGGATTTCAACCTCTGGGGCCAACGTCCTGACTTTC
CASSPPSGRISTSGANVLTF
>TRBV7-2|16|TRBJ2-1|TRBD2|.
TGTGCCAGCAGCCGGGGGGGGGGGTGGAATACTGATGAGCAGTTCTTC
CASSRGGGWNTDEQFF
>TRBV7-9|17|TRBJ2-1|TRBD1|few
TGTGCCAGCAGCTTAGCGCGAATAGGCAGGGGGCGGAATGAGCAGTTCTTC
CASSLARIGRGRNEQFF
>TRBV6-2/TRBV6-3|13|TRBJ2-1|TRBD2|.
TGTGCCAGCAGTTATCAGGCTAGCGGGGGGAGGTTCTTC
CASSYQASGGRFF
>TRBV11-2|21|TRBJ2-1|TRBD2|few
TGTGCCAGCAGCTTAGAGAACTGGGGCAGCGGGAGTCTCTACAGAAGCAATGAGCAGTTCTTC
CASSLENWGSGSLYRSNEQFF
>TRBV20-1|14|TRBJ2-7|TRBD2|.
TGCAGTGCTGGGGCCAGCGGGGGGACCTACGAGCAGTACTTC
CSAGASGGTYEQYF
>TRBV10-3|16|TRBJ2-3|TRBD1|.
TGTGCCATCAGTGAGTCTGAACAGGGGGCTGGAGATACGCAGTATTTT
CAISESEQGAGDTQYF
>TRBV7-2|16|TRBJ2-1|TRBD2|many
TGTGCCAGCAGCAAAGGGACTAGCGGGGCGTACAATGAGCAGTTCTTC
CASSKGTSGAYNEQFF
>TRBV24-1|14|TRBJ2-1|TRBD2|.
TGTGCCACCAGTGTTCCTAGCGGGAGTGATGAGCAGTTCTTC
CATSVPSGSDEQFF
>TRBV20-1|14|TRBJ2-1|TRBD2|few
TGCAGTGCAAGACTAGCGGGAGGCCACAATGAGCAGTTCTTC
CSARLAGGHNEQFF
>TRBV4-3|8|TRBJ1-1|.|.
TGCGCCAGCACTGAAGCTTTCTTT
CASTEAFF
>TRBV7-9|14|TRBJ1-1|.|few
TGTGCCAGCAGCTACCGAGACACCCTCACTGAAGCTTTCTTT
CASSYRDTLTEAFF
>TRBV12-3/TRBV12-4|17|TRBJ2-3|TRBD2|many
TGTGCCAGCAGCCTACCTTCTAGCGGGTTGAGGTTAGATACGCAGTATTTT
CASSLPSSGLRLDTQYF
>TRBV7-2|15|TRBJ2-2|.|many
TGTGCCAGCAGCCCCGTGGCGGCGAACACCGGGGAGCTGTTTTTT
CASSPVAANTGELFF
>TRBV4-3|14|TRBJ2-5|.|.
TGCGCCAGCAGCCAAGTAGCAAAGTTCGGGGCCCAGTACTTC
CASSQVAKFGAQYF